These 29 T cell receptor beta chains came from one sample sequenced in a study of vaccination effects on CD4 cells after COVID-19. Sequencing used immunoSEQ multiplex PCR; TCRdb keeps in-frame clones, though not all of them. Of some 22,000 clones listed, roughly 80% were seen once; the top ten hold approximately 19%. ViraFEST used viral peptide pools to expand antigen-specific CD4+ T cells before sequencing. Investigators separated out CD4+ T cells once more than nine days of culture had passed. Among the vaccine recipients, none had a prior SARS-CoV-2 infection, and nucleocapsid antibodies were negative. These TCRs are of unknown antigen specificity. Sequencing used CD4+ T cells from PBMCs cultured with HCoV-NL63 spike peptides, obtained before COVID-19 vaccination. All receptors come from a human donor who received a COVID-19 vaccine.

J is TRBJ2-5 and V is TRBV28; D is perhaps TRBD1 (6 bases). CDR1 is MDHEN, CDR2 SYDVKM, per germline. The CDR3 has 16 amino acids. Trimming took 1 base from V and 3 from J, leaving 15 bases between them. The DNA of the CDR3 is TGTGCCAGCAGTTTATTGGATGGGACAATAAAAGAGACCCAGTACTTC. Translating it yields CASSLLDGTIKETQYF. Together with reference TRBV28 and TRBJ2-5, the CDR3 gives the full variable domain: DVKVTQSSRYLVKRTGEKVFLECVQDMDHENMFWYRQDPGLGLRLIYFSYDVKMKEKGDIPEGYSVSREKKERFSLILESASTNQTSMYLCASSLLDGTIKETQYFGPGTRLLVL.

In DNA, the CDR3 is TGTGCCAGCAGCTTGCGACGGGACAGGGGGAATTCACCCCTCCACTTT. Its translation is CASSLRRDRGNSPLHF. This sequence joins TRBV5-8 and TRBJ1-6; 11 bases are shared with TRBD1. V trimming: 1 base; J trimming: 7 bases; junction bases outside the gene matches: 4. Germline V gene lookup returns CDR1 SGHTS and CDR2 YDEGEE. CDR3 length: 16 residues.

This rearrangement joins TRBV19 to TRBJ1-6, with 9 nucleotides matching TRBD1. The trim removed 6 bases at V and 10 bases at J, leaving 4 bases unmatched. The CDR3 runs 13 residues. The V gene's germline CDR1 is LNHDA and CDR2 SQIVND (reference sequence). CDR3 DNA sequence: TGTGCCAGTAGCCAGGACAGGGGCTCACCCCTCCACTTT. Its translation: CASSQDRGSPLHF.

The chain couples TRBV6-2 or TRBV6-3 to TRBJ1-2; D is uncertain. The V end was cut by 0 bases, the J end by 8 bases, with 13 bases between. This CDR3 comprises 14 residues. Looked up from germline, CDR1 is MNHEY and CDR2 is SVGEGT. The CDR3, as DNA: TGTGCCAGCAGTTACTCTCGGGCCTCCGGCGGCTACACCTTC. Its translation is CASSYSRASGGYTF.

This chain links TRBV29-1 with TRBJ2-3; D might be TRBD2 (5 bases). V lost 6 bases and J lost 9, with 13 bases in between. Germline CDR1 is SQVTM and CDR2 is ANQGSEA. The CDR3 length is 11 residues. The CDR3 DNA is TGCAGCGTCTCCGGGGAGCCGACGCAGTATTTT. Protein: CSVSGEPTQYF.

The rearrangement links TRBV30 to TRBJ1-5; 8 bases line up with TRBD1. Germline CDR1 reads GTSNPN; CDR2 reads SVGIG (reference sequence). CDR3 length: 15 residues. V lost 2 bases, J lost 6 bases, and 9 bases stayed unmatched. The CDR3 sequence: CAWSLSGGGGQPQHF. For the CDR3, the DNA is TGTGCCTGGAGTCTATCAGGGGGCGGGGGTCAGCCCCAGCATTTT.

The chain employs TRBV7-8 and TRBJ1-1; 8 positions agree with TRBD1. This CDR3 has 13 amino acids. Germline CDR1 reads SGHVS; CDR2 reads FQNEAQ. The V and J ends lost 7 bases and 7 bases, in that order; junction bases with no gene match: 8. CDR3 DNA sequence: TGTGCCAGCAAACCGGACAGGGCAAATGAAGCTTTCTTT. Translating gives CASKPDRANEAFF.

The gene calls are TRBV5-4 and TRBJ1-6, with D unclear. CDR1 and CDR2 (germline): SGHNT, YYREEE (reference sequence). V lost 3 bases and J lost 8, with 15 bases in between. The CDR3 consists of 15 residues. For the CDR3, the DNA is TGTGCCAGCAGCTCCGGTGGCGTGGTGGATTCACCCCTCCACTTT. Amino acid sequence: CASSSGGVVDSPLHF.

This chain links TRBV7-2 with TRBJ1-3; D is unresolved. CDR3 size: 17 residues. Per the germline V gene, CDR1 is SGHTA and CDR2 is FQGNSA. Trimming took 4 bases from V and 0 from J, leaving 16 bases between them. In DNA, the CDR3 is TGTGCCAGCAGCTCGAAACCCGCTGGGGACTCTGGAAACACCATATATTTT. Translating it yields CASSSKPAGDSGNTIYF.

This rearrangement joins TRBV2 to TRBJ2-5; no firm D call. This CDR3 is built from 14 residues. The ends were cut back, 2 bases at V and 1 base at J, with 8 bases in the middle. Germline loops: CDR1 SNHLY, CDR2 FYNNEI. The CDR3 DNA reads TGTGCCAGCAGTGAACGGCGGCTCCAAGAGACCCAGTACTTC. Its protein product is CASSERRLQETQYF.

This clone qualifies as medium-sized. The chain uses TRBV30 and TRBJ2-3; the D gene is possibly TRBD2 (6 bases). The V end lost 3 bases, the J end lost 5 bases, and 9 bases lay between the germline ends. CDR1 and CDR2 from the germline V gene are GTSNPN and SVGIG (reference sequence). CDR3 length: 12 amino acids. CDR3 DNA sequence: TGTGCCTGGAGGAGGGAGGAAGATACGCAGTATTTT. Translated, it gives CAWRREEDTQYF.

Only a few counts were recorded for this clone. The chain is built from TRBV7-9 and TRBJ2-1; either TRBD1 or TRBD2 may supply D (5 bases each). The CDR3 contains 17 residues. V was cut by 6 bases and J by 2 bases, with 20 bases left in between. Germline V CDR1 and CDR2: SEHNR, FQNEAQ (reference sequence). CDR3 residues: CASSLTPGTMTYNEQFF. In nucleotides, the CDR3 is TGTGCCAGCAGTTTAACCCCCGGGACGATGACCTACAATGAGCAGTTCTTC.

The rearrangement uses TRBV5-4 and TRBJ2-6, with unresolved D. CDR1 and CDR2 from the germline V gene are SGHNT and YYREEE (reference sequence). V lost 2 bases, J lost 0 bases, and 9 bases lay in between. The CDR3 is 16 residues long. The CDR3 DNA reads as TGTGCCAGCAGCTTACTCCTCTTCTCTGGGGCCAACGTCCTGACTTTC. Amino acids: CASSLLLFSGANVLTF.

The chain's CDR3 is CASTRSYNSPLHF. The CDR3 nucleotides are TGTGCCAGTACGCGTTCGTATAATTCACCCCTCCACTTT. The chain has TRBV19 and TRBJ1-6; D uncertain. Germline-derived CDR1 and CDR2 are LNHDA and SQIVND (reference sequence). This CDR3 is built from 13 residues. The ends were cut back, 7 bases at V and 4 bases at J, with 8 bases in the middle.

The chain employs TRBV11-3 and TRBJ2-7, with D perhaps matching TRBD2 (6 bases). Germline CDR1 SGHNT, CDR2 YENEEA. The CDR3 contains 13 residues. Trimming shortened V by 2 bases and J by 6 bases, and 11 bases separated the two germline ends. As DNA, the CDR3 is TGTGCCAGCAGCTTAAATCGGAGGGGCGAGCAGTACTTC. Amino acids: CASSLNRRGEQYF.

The chain recombines TRBV3-1 (or the pseudogene TRBV3-2) with TRBJ2-2; 14 bases line up with TRBD2. CDR3 length: 16 residues. The V segment lost 4 bases and the J segment 4 bases; nucleotides outside the gene matches: 2. The V gene's germline CDR1 is LGHDT and CDR2 YNNKEL (reference sequence). CDR3 sequence: CASSLGLAGVTGELFF. The CDR3 DNA follows: TGTGCCAGCAGCCTGGGACTAGCGGGAGTCACCGGGGAGCTGTTTTTT.

CDR3 in DNA: TGTGCCAGCAGTTTAGAAGTGGGAGGGGAAGCTTTCTTT. Amino acids: CASSLEVGGEAFF. V usage is TRBV12-3 or TRBV12-4 and J usage is TRBJ1-1; D is unclear. Trimming pared 1 base from V and 8 bases from J, leaving 11 bases between. This CDR3 contains 13 residues.

CDR3: CAIRDQAGEYEQYF. The CDR3 DNA reads TGTGCCATCAGAGACCAAGCGGGCGAATACGAGCAGTACTTC. This chain uses TRBV10-3 with TRBJ2-7, with D possibly TRBD2 on 6 matching bases. V shed 6 bases and J shed 4 bases, with 16 bases lying between them. This CDR3 is built from 14 residues. Germline CDR1 ENHRY, CDR2 SYGVKD.

The chain joins TRBV27 to TRBJ1-2; D is possibly TRBD1 (6 bases). The length of the CDR3 is 13 residues. CDR1 and CDR2 (germline): MNHEY, SMNVEV (reference sequence). V lost 4 bases to trimming and J lost 5 bases, with 11 bases between them. The chain's CDR3 is CASSSRGRYGYTF. CDR3 nucleotides: TGTGCCAGCAGTTCCAGGGGACGGTATGGCTACACCTTC.

J is TRBJ2-3 and V is TRBV15, with TRBD2 identical over 13 bases. The CDR3 contains 18 residues. Germline CDR1 is LNHNV and CDR2 is YYDKDF (reference sequence). J was trimmed by 4 bases and V by 4 bases; bases with no gene match: 11. In DNA form, the CDR3 reads TGTGCCACCAGCATGGACCGACTAGCGGGGGGCCCTGCAGATACGCAGTATTTT. Its protein product is CATSMDRLAGGPADTQYF. Looking up the rest from reference TRBV15 and TRBJ2-3 gives the full variable domain: DAMVIQNPRYQVTQFGKPVTLSCSQTLNHNVMYWYQQKSSQAPKLLFHYYDKDFNNEADTPDNFQSRRPNTSFCFLDIRSPGLGDTAMYLCATSMDRLAGGPADTQYFGPGTRLTVL.

This sequence joins TRBV2 and TRBJ1-2; TRBD1 matches 7 bases. Germline values: CDR1 SNHLY, CDR2 FYNNEI. The J segment lost 6 bases and the V segment lost 5 bases, leaving 6 bases of the junction unmatched. This CDR3 is 13 amino acids long. Here the CDR3 reads CASSTRQGHGYTF. Written as DNA, the CDR3 is TGTGCCAGCAGTACGAGACAGGGTCATGGCTACACCTTC.

This clone was observed a few times. The chain combines TRBV7-9 with TRBJ2-3; 11 bases line up with TRBD2. V was pared by 5 bases and J by 5 bases, with 3 bases of the junction left unmatched. The germline gives CDR1 SEHNR, CDR2 FQNEAQ (reference sequence). The CDR3 is made up of 14 amino acids. The CDR3 bases are TGTGCCAGCAGCCCCGGACTAGCGGGAGATACGCAGTATTTT. Its translation: CASSPGLAGDTQYF.

The V and J genes are TRBV3-1 (or the pseudogene TRBV3-2) and TRBJ1-5; no definite D call. This CDR3 contains 14 residues. Trimming pared 1 base from V and 3 bases from J, leaving 7 bases between. Germline-derived CDR1 and CDR2 are LGHDT and YNNKEL (reference sequence). The DNA for the CDR3 is TGTGCCAGCAGCCAAGGACAAGCCAATCAGCCCCAGCATTTT. Protein: CASSQGQANQPQHF.

The chain links TRBV30 to TRBJ1-2, with D hard to call. Trimming removed 2 bases from V and 0 bases from J, with 13 bases in between. Germline CDR1 is GTSNPN and CDR2 is SVGIG (reference sequence). CDR3 length: 15 amino acids. The CDR3 protein is CAWSNAEPTNYGYTF. CDR3 DNA: TGTGCCTGGAGTAATGCAGAACCCACTAACTATGGCTACACCTTC.

The chain is built from TRBV24-1 and TRBJ2-1; the D gene is possibly TRBD2 (6 bases). Trimming stripped 3 bases from V and 10 bases from J, with 18 bases between. Germline lookup yields CDR1 KGHDR and CDR2 SFDVKD. CDR3 size: 15 residues. The CDR3 nucleotides are TGTGCCACCAGTGATGTCCAACTCCGGGAGCCAGAGCAGTTCTTC. The encoded protein is CATSDVQLREPEQFF.

The chain combines TRBV5-4 with TRBJ1-2, with D perhaps matching TRBD1 (6 bases). The CDR3 extends over 15 amino acids. Looked up from germline, CDR1 is SGHNT and CDR2 is YYREEE (reference sequence). V lost 0 bases and J 4 bases, leaving 13 bases between the germline ends. Here the CDR3 reads CASSLGQQGGYGYTF. The CDR3, as DNA: TGTGCCAGCAGCTTGGGCCAACAGGGTGGCTATGGCTACACCTTC.

The chain couples TRBV6-4 to TRBJ1-6; D possibly corresponds to TRBD1 (5 bases). CDR1 MRHNA and CDR2 SNTAGT come from the germline V gene. The V and J ends lost 6 bases and 3 bases respectively, with 9 bases between them. The CDR3 covers 14 residues. CDR3 amino acids: CASRDTNYNSPLHF. In nucleotides, the CDR3 is TGTGCCAGCAGGGACACCAACTATAATTCACCCCTCCACTTT.

This clone has only a few counts. This chain connects TRBV21-1 to TRBJ2-7; TRBD2, the table's D call, was not compared with the DNA. TRBV21-1 has pseudogene status. CDR3 length: 14 amino acids. In nucleotides, the CDR3 is TGTGCCAGCAGCAAAACCCTAGCGGGGGTGGAGCAGTACTTC. Protein sequence: CASSKTLAGVEQYF.

The chain combines TRBV3-1 (or the pseudogene TRBV3-2) with TRBJ1-3, with D possibly TRBD1 on 6 matching bases. Trimming removed 4 bases at V and 2 bases at J, with 12 bases between. CDR1 is LGHDT, CDR2 YNNKEL, per germline (reference sequence). The CDR3 totals 15 residues. This CDR3 reads CASSLRDIPGNTIYF. The CDR3 coding sequence is TGTGCCAGCAGCCTACGGGACATTCCTGGAAACACCATATATTTT.